The sequence of this TCR beta chain was determined in a study of identifying expanded T cells in peripheral blood. Study-level points and caveats: Over about two and four weeks, about 17 and 20 clones changed, versus approximately 1.1 between replicates. Variance in clone template counts between two-week samples significantly increased with total template count across all healthy donors.

Assay used: immunoSEQ multiplex PCR; TCRdb lists only in-frame clones, some missing. In the table there are over 90,000 clones, around 89% of which are singletons. The CDR3 runs 13 residues. V trimming: 5 bases; J trimming: 3 bases; junction bases outside the gene matches: 1. The V gene's germline CDR1 is SEHNR and CDR2 FQNEAQ (reference sequence). Collection occurred without any documented infections or immune events in donors. This clone was found once. The antigen is undetermined. The sequenced material came from blood. V is TRBV7-9 and J is TRBJ1-2; TRBD1 matches 9 bases. The receptor comes from a person between 18 and 75 years old in good health. CDR3 DNA sequence: TGTGCCAGCAGCCGGGACAGGGACTATGGCTACACCTTC. Protein: CASSRDRDYGYTF.